Listed below are T cell receptor beta chains from one sample, sequenced in a study of shared T cell receptors in the human thymus. Produced via immunoSEQ multiplex PCR; TCRdb's table is partial and in-frame only. The sample consists of approximately 760,000 clones, around 85% of them appearing once. These data also featured in a second study, about human thymus T cells.

What was sequenced was thymocytes. The receptors here all came from a girl under two years old with a congenital heart defect. Both conserved end residues are part of each CDR3. The D gene is left open where the match is weak. Not all rows give a size; the values are once, few, many and, for expanded clones, a class.

d_gene | j_gene | abundance | v_gene | CDR3nt | CDR3aa
TRBD1 | TRBJ1-5 | NA | TRBV2 | TGTGCCAGCAGCCCATCACAGGGGAATCAGCCCCAGCATTTT | CASSPSQGNQPQHF
NA | TRBJ2-1 | NA | TRBV9 | TGTGCCAGCAGCGGGCGACAAGGGGAACACAATGAGCAGTTCTTC | CASSGRQGEHNEQFF
TRBD1 | TRBJ1-5 | NA | TRBV27 | TGTGCCAGCAGTTCCGCTAGACATATACCGGGACAGGGCATCAATCAGCCCCAGCATTTT | CASSSARHIPGQGINQPQHF
NA | TRBJ1-2 | once | TRBV28 | TGTGCCAGCAGTAAAGCAACAGGGAACTATGGCTACACCTTC | CASSKATGNYGYTF
NA | TRBJ1-1 | NA | TRBV18 | TGTGCCAGCTCACCACAGGACTCCTCTCCTTATCATATCTTT | CASSPQDSSPYHIF
NA | TRBJ1-1 | NA | TRBV10-3 | TGTGCCATCAGTGAGTCTTACGGTTCTGAAGCTTTCTTT | CAISESYGSEAFF
NA | TRBJ2-1 | NA | TRBV11-2 | TGTGCCAGCAGCCTCCTAGGGACACGCGCCTACAATGAGCAGTTCTTC | CASSLLGTRAYNEQFF
NA | TRBJ2-7 | few | TRBV6-5 | TGTGCCACCCGAAAGACTAGTTCGGGCGAGCAGTACTTC | CATRKTSSGEQYF
TRBD1 | TRBJ1-4 | NA | TRBV7-6 | TGTGCCAGCAGCCGTTCCTCGACAGGGGGTGGCGAAAAACTGTTTTTT | CASSRSSTGGGEKLFF
NA | TRBJ1-5 | NA | TRBV6-1 | TGTGCCAGCAGTGCGCGGGTAGGGTACAGCAATCAGCCCCAGCATTTT | CASSARVGYSNQPQHF
TRBD2 | TRBJ2-5 | NA | TRBV19 | TGTGCCAGTAGTATACTAGCGGGGAAAGAGACCCAGTACTTC | CASSILAGKETQYF
TRBD2 | TRBJ2-1 | few | TRBV4-1 | TGCGCCAGCAGCCAACAAACCGGGACTAGCGGGCCCGACAATGAGCAGTTCTTC | CASSQQTGTSGPDNEQFF
NA | TRBJ1-1 | NA | TRBV19 | TGTGCCAGTACCCGGACCGAGACAGGGAACACTGAAGCTTTCTTT | CASTRTETGNTEAFF
NA | TRBJ1-3 | NA | TRBV29-1 | TGCAGCCTCCTGGTCCCCACCGAGGCGGGAAACACCATATATTTT | CSLLVPTEAGNTIYF
TRBD1 | TRBJ1-2 | NA | TRBV25-1 | TGTGCCAGCGCACGGACAGGGGCGACTAACTATGGCTACACCTTC | CASARTGATNYGYTF
TRBD1 | TRBJ2-2 | NA | TRBV10-3 | TGTGCCATCAGGCTCACGGGACAGGGGTCCACCGGGGAGCTGTTTTTT | CAIRLTGQGSTGELFF
NA | TRBJ2-1 | NA | TRBV6-1 | TGTGCCAGCAGCCGACAGGACCCCCCTAGGGATGAGCAGTTCTTC | CASSRQDPPRDEQFF
NA | TRBJ1-1 | NA | TRBV19 | TGTGCCAGTATCGATGGACAGCCGAACACTGAAGCTTTCTTT | CASIDGQPNTEAFF
NA | TRBJ1-2 | few | TRBV28 | TGTGCCAGCAGAAGGGGGGGCCTGTTCTATGGCTACACCTTC | CASRRGGLFYGYTF